This paragraph covers one TCR beta chain sequence. Its antigen is currently unknown. The junction had 8 bases not matched to a gene; V was cut back by 3 bases and J by 5 bases. CDR1 and CDR2 (germline): SGHRS, YFSETQ. This CDR3 has 14 residues. The data belong to a study of CD8+ T cells in alopecia areata. Study conclusions and caveats: Mice gave a clearer picture of TCR sharing than patients did, possibly for HLA-related reasons. Among the cells sequenced in scalp samples are also the resident alphabeta T cells of normal skin.

RNA, once extracted, was reverse transcribed into cDNA for use as the sequencing template. The method was immunoSEQ multiplex PCR; TCRdb's version includes in-frame clones alone and lacks a portion of them. This sample has over 90,000 clones, with approximately 58% found just once. The source is a human donor in good health. Material for sequencing was CD4+ T cells sorted from blood. The J gene is TRBJ2-7, the V gene TRBV5-1; 7 nucleotides line up with TRBD2. The DNA of the CDR3 is TGCGCCAGCAGCTCGGGCGGCGGGAGTGACGAGCAGTACTTC. It is translated as CASSSGGGSDEQYF.